This T cell receptor beta chain stems from a study of blood T cell repertoires in COVID-19. The V and J ends lost 4 bases and 2 bases respectively, with 14 bases between them. The CDR3 has 15 residues. Germline V gene lookup returns CDR1 SGHRS and CDR2 YFSETQ. Data came from immunoSEQ multiplex PCR; TCRdb stores just in-frame clones and leaves some out. The table records around 170,000 clones, around 89% of them present only once. The TCR was taken from a man younger than 30 who had recovered from COVID-19. Sequenced input: peripheral blood. V gene TRBV5-1 combines with J gene TRBJ2-3; no reliable D call. CDR3 coding DNA: TGCGCCAGCAGCCACGACGGAGCCCTCACAGATACGCAGTATTTT. It codes for CASSHDGALTDTQYF. The variable domain in full, with the rest retrieved from reference TRBV5-1 and TRBJ2-3, is KAGVTQTPRYLIKTRGQQVTLSCSPISGHRSVSWYQQTPGQGLQFLFEYFSETQRNKGNFPGRFSGRQFSNSRSEMNVSTLELGDSALYLCASSHDGALTDTQYFGPGTRLTVL.